This T cell receptor (beta chain) was obtained from a study of identical twins (dated by TCRdb to 2016 to 2018). Regarding the study in general: To test whether fetal clonotypes persist, this study deep-sequenced TCR alpha and beta repertoires from monozygotic twins, from unrelated adults of various ages, and from cord blood. Replicate twin experiments were performed at different times using different library preparation protocols to rule out contamination. Study-wide findings and limitations: Excess twin sharing in beta out-of-frame sequences was weaker because fewer shared sequences lowered the signal-to-noise ratio. Fewer insertions were carried by abundant cord blood beta clonotypes; a weaker similar trend was observed in young adult naive repertoires, while no such trend was observed in memory repertoires. Compared with coincidental sharing between unrelated individuals, out-of-frame TCR alpha sequences shared between twins showed an excess of sequences with low generation probability. Zero-insertion analyses could be partly confounded by invariant T cells such as MAIT and iNKT, although diverse VJ usage argued against such confounding for most clonotypes. Because the same donors could not be followed over many years, conclusions were based on cross-sectional statistical analysis. Out-of-frame TCR alpha sharing in monozygotic twins was systematically underestimated by recombination models, whereas sharing between unrelated individuals was in agreement with the recombination models.

Libraries were built with 5' RACE. The sample was run on an Illumina HiSeq 2000. Template switching introduced a universal primer binding site; the final cDNA contained a unique molecular identifier, enabling accurate counting of TCR cDNA molecules. First-strand cDNA for TCR alpha and beta chains was synthesized from specific primers in the conserved constant-segment region. To control for contamination, every cDNA library carried two barcodes: a SMART-Mk sample barcode plus Illumina barcodes. Two successive PCR steps introduced TruSeq adapter sequences along with Illumina sample barcodes. Sequencing of the TCR alpha and beta cDNA libraries was done on the Illumina HiSeq platform using custom primers. The study's processing was this. MiGEC processed the raw reads to extract unique molecular identifiers, while MiXCR was used to determine the CDR3 positions. Recombination models were inferred per individual with the repgenHMM and IGoR tools using an EM algorithm. Shared clonotypes were analyzed with the tcR package in R, and sharing was normalized by the product of cloneset sizes. To study raw recombination without the effects of thymic and clonal selection, out-of-frame nonproductive sequences were analyzed. Using fastp at Q25 and MiXCR, TCRdb reprocessed the public reads and kept productive beta chains. Each CDR3 protein gets just one entry, which takes the most common genes and DNA from the rows behind it. Clone size and V and J calls follow TCRdb, not the original study. A total of around 480,000 distinct CDR3 sequences appear in this sample, roughly an eighth of them only once. The top ten clones comprise approximately 1% of the sample.

For this clonotype: No antigen is known for it. No qualities accompany the bases; no much larger clone lies one base away.

V is trimmed back by 9 bases and J by 2 bases, and the junction contains 16 bases that no gene match accounts for. Taken from the germline V gene, the CDR1 and CDR2 loops are SGHRS and YFSETQ. From cysteine to phenylalanine, the CDR3 is 16 amino acids long. CDR3 DNA is the only sequence kept; it has 48 bases, read in frame from the first base. Only healthy Caucasian donors were included. Three pairs of female monozygotic twins, all aged roughly 18 to 29 years, were included in the twin cohort. CD4+ and CD8+ T cell populations were isolated with positive isolation kits from Invitrogen. This sample was shared with a second study, whose subject was yellow fever vaccine responses in identical twins. That second publication adds: According to the authors, in identical twins the way T cells responded to vaccination appeared partly convergent and partly personalized. Focusing on identical twins, the study followed the T cell clones that responded to the vaccine, and did so with precision.

The V gene is TRBV5-1 and the J gene is TRBJ2-5, and TRBD2 aligns with 7 junction nucleotides. What was sequenced was CD4+ T cells sorted from blood. The TCR originated in a woman under 30 in good health. At the DNA level, the sequence is TGCGCCACTCGTCAATCCCACGGGGGGAGTCAAGAGACCCAGTACTTC. This gives the protein CATRQSHGGSQETQYF.